This T cell receptor beta chain stems from a study of blood T cell repertoires in COVID-19. Study-wide context: Sources were T cells, B-cell-depleted T cells, or PBMCs; the material itself was cDNA or gDNA.

Original analysis: Nucleated cell counts were estimated from reference gene primer amplification. The assay was immunoSEQ multiplex PCR, and TCRdb's table has in-frame clones only and misses some. V, J and clone size are taken as reported in that table, and D and trimming were inferred from the DNA itself. The table lists about 69,000 clones, about 91% of them singletons. V lost 5 bases, J lost 4 bases, and 11 bases lay in between. The CDR3 covers 13 residues. From germline, CDR1 is SGHTA and CDR2 FQGNSA. The sample comprised peripheral blood. The sequence was collected from an older woman with active COVID-19. The J gene is TRBJ2-5, the V gene TRBV7-2, with a weak D call TRBD2 (6 bases). The CDR3 DNA is TGTGCCAGCAGCGCGGGGCAGGGAGAGACCCAGTACTTC. It codes for CASSAGQGETQYF.